The 28 T cell receptor beta chains reported below all come from one sample, sequenced in a study of blood T cell repertoires in COVID-19. The data were produced by immunoSEQ multiplex PCR, yet TCRdb's version contains in-frame clones alone and is incomplete. Of 130,000 or so clones listed, roughly 83% are singletons. Sequenced sample: peripheral blood. The receptor set was obtained from a woman aged 65 to 85 with COVID-19, enrolled during active disease.

The rearrangement links TRBV5-8 to TRBJ2-1; TRBD2 matches 9 bases. This CDR3 has 16 amino acids. Trimming took 4 bases from V and 5 from J; bases not matched to a gene: 10. Germline V CDR1 and CDR2: SGHTS, YDEGEE. Here the CDR3 reads CASSRLAGGPDNEQFF. Written as DNA, the CDR3 is TGTGCCAGCAGCCGGCTCGCGGGGGGGCCCGACAATGAGCAGTTCTTC.

This chain connects TRBV11-2 to TRBJ1-1; D may be TRBD1 (5 bases). This CDR3 has 13 amino acids. The germline V gene has CDR1 SGHAT and CDR2 FQNNGV. V was shortened by 3 bases and J by 1 base, with 6 bases between the two germline ends. CDR3 sequence: CASSLTENTEAFF. Here the CDR3 DNA reads TGTGCCAGCAGCTTGACAGAGAACACTGAAGCTTTCTTT.

To note about this clone: At one end the junction does not follow the germline gene, possibly because of a read error. This CDR3 is also generated by other DNA sequences in the sample. The genes are TRBV14 and TRBJ2-7; 9 bases are a match to TRBD2. Germline CDR1 is SGHDN and CDR2 is FVKESK. The CDR3 is 15 residues long. The CDR3 DNA sequence: TGCGCCAGCAGCCCCCCCGGGACTAGCAAGAGCGAGCAGTACTTC. Protein: CASSPPGTSKSEQYF.

The chain couples TRBV9 to TRBJ2-7; the D gene is possibly TRBD2 (6 bases). Per the germline V gene, CDR1 is SGDLS and CDR2 is YYNGEE. V was shortened by 4 bases and J by 2 bases, with 16 bases between the two germline ends. This CDR3 contains 15 residues. The CDR3 DNA reads as TGTGCCAGCAGCTCGACAAGCGGGTCGACCTACGAGCAGTACTTC. The encoded protein is CASSSTSGSTYEQYF.

CDR3 nucleotides: TGTGCCAGCAGCTTAGATCACGGGAACTATGGCTACACCTTC. Protein sequence: CASSLDHGNYGYTF. The chain carries TRBV11-2 and TRBJ1-2; D call uncertain. The CDR3 consists of 14 residues. The V gene lost 0 bases and the J gene lost 2 bases, with 7 bases spanning the gap. Germline lookup yields CDR1 SGHAT and CDR2 FQNNGV. Full variable domain (missing parts from reference TRBV11-2 and TRBJ1-2): EAGVAQSPRYKIIEKRQSVAFWCNPISGHATLYWYQQILGQGPKLLIQFQNNGVVDDSQLPKDRFSAERLKGVDSTLKIQPAKLEDSAVYLCASSLDHGNYGYTFGSGTRLTVV.

This chain joins TRBV25-1 and TRBJ1-6; D possibly corresponds to TRBD1 (5 bases). Germline V gene data show CDR1 as MGHDK and CDR2 as SYGVNS. The CDR3 covers 14 residues. V lost 4 bases, J lost 10 bases, and 14 bases lay in between. The CDR3 sequence: CASSGPRVESPLHF. DNA for the CDR3: TGTGCCAGCAGTGGTCCCAGGGTGGAATCACCCCTCCACTTT.

The chain couples TRBV4-1 to TRBJ1-3; tentative D call: TRBD1 (6 bases). This CDR3 contains 15 residues. Trimming shortened V by 0 bases and J by 2 bases, and 8 bases separated the two germline ends. Germline-derived CDR1 and CDR2 are MGHRA and YSYEKL. The CDR3 bases are TGCGCCAGCAGCCAAGAGGGGACACCTGGAAACACCATATATTTT. Protein: CASSQEGTPGNTIYF.

Here the CDR3 reads CAISPAGASGGNTIYF. DNA for the CDR3: TGTGCCATCAGCCCAGCAGGGGCCTCGGGAGGAAACACCATATATTTT. This chain links TRBV10-3 with TRBJ1-3; D possibly corresponds to TRBD1 (6 bases). The CDR3 has 16 residues. V was shortened by 6 bases and J by 4 bases, with 19 bases between the two germline ends. The V gene's germline CDR1 is ENHRY and CDR2 SYGVKD.

This clone was seen just once. CDR3 amino acids: CASSFASSVPNEQFF. The CDR3 nucleotides read TGTGCCAGCAGCTTCGCCTCTAGCGTCCCAAATGAGCAGTTCTTC. The V gene is TRBV5-6, the J gene TRBJ2-1, with a tentative D call TRBD2 (6 bases). Trimming pared 2 bases from V and 7 bases from J, leaving 16 bases between. This CDR3 is 15 amino acids long. The germline V gene has CDR1 SGHDT and CDR2 YYEEEE.

The chain links TRBV19 to TRBJ2-2; TRBD1 aligns across 9 bases. CDR1 is LNHDA, CDR2 SQIVND, per germline (reference sequence). CDR3 length: 16 residues. J gave up 2 bases and V 6 bases, and 7 bases lay outside the gene matches. CDR3 sequence reads: CASSIETGGNTGELFF. The CDR3 bases are TGTGCCAGTAGCATTGAGACAGGGGGAAACACCGGGGAGCTGTTTTTT.

V and J are TRBV5-6 and TRBJ2-1; 7 bases are shared with TRBD1. Germline V lookup: CDR1 SGHDT, CDR2 YYEEEE. The trim removed 4 bases at V and 0 bases at J, leaving 7 bases unmatched. The CDR3 runs 16 residues. Here the CDR3 reads CASSPRTGSSYNEQFF. DNA of the CDR3: TGTGCCAGCAGCCCCAGGACAGGCAGCTCCTACAATGAGCAGTTCTTC.

The rearrangement uses TRBV28 and TRBJ2-7; tentative D call: TRBD2 (6 bases). V was clipped by 5 bases and J by 7 bases, with 15 bases between them. CDR1 and CDR2 (germline): MDHEN, SYDVKM. There are 13 residues in the CDR3. This chain's CDR3 is CASSLGRQKEQYF. CDR3 DNA sequence: TGTGCCAGCAGTCTGGGGAGGCAGAAGGAGCAGTACTTC.

The chain couples TRBV5-1 to TRBJ2-5, with TRBD1 matching over 10 bases. Germline lookup yields CDR1 SGHRS and CDR2 YFSETQ. The V gene end was trimmed by 3 bases and the J gene end by 5 bases; junction bases not matched to a gene: 4. The CDR3 length is 14 residues. In nucleotides, the CDR3 is TGCGCCAGCAGCTCGACAGGGGGCTTGGAGACCCAGTACTTC. It specifies CASSSTGGLETQYF.

This chain uses TRBV3-1 (or the pseudogene TRBV3-2) with TRBJ1-5, with unresolved D. CDR3 length: 16 amino acids. V gave up 1 base and J gave up 2 bases, with 12 bases separating them. CDR1 is LGHDT and CDR2 is YNNKEL in the germline V gene (reference sequence). CDR3 in amino acids: CASSQGTGWGNQPQHF. CDR3 DNA: TGTGCCAGCAGCCAAGGGACGGGATGGGGCAATCAGCCCCAGCATTTT.

The gene calls are TRBV28 and TRBJ1-2; D uncertain. Germline CDR1 reads MDHEN; CDR2 reads SYDVKM. Trimming stripped 6 bases from V and 6 bases from J, with 23 bases between. The CDR3 runs to 16 residues. CDR3 amino acids: CASSELQDFMGNGYTF. The CDR3 DNA follows: TGTGCCAGCAGCGAACTTCAGGACTTCATGGGCAATGGCTACACCTTC.

The CDR3 is CASSLTGGRETQYF. In nucleotides, the CDR3 is TGTGCCAGCAGCCTGACAGGGGGCAGGGAGACCCAGTACTTC. The gene calls are TRBV5-4 and TRBJ2-5; 10 nucleotides align to TRBD1. The CDR3 is 14 residues long. Germline CDR1 reads SGHNT; CDR2 reads YYREEE (reference sequence). The junction had 5 bases not matched to a gene; V was cut back by 4 bases and J by 5 bases. The complete variable domain, with remaining parts taken from reference TRBV5-4 and TRBJ2-5, reads ETGVTQSPTHLIKTRGQQVTLRCSSQSGHNTVSWYQQALGQGPQFIFQYYREEENGRGNFPPRFSGLQFPNYSSELNVNALELDDSALYLCASSLTGGRETQYFGPGTRLLVL.

The rearrangement links TRBV29-1 to TRBJ2-7; the D gene is possibly TRBD1 (5 bases). V lost 4 bases to trimming and J lost 0 bases, with 10 bases between them. CDR3 length: 13 residues. The germline CDR1 and CDR2 sequences are SQVTM and ANQGSEA. This chain's CDR3 is CSVVKGNSYEQYF. The CDR3 DNA sequence: TGCAGCGTTGTTAAGGGGAACTCCTACGAGCAGTACTTC.

This clone has a handful of counts. The chain couples TRBV5-4 to TRBJ2-3, with TRBD2 identical over 10 bases. This CDR3 spans 16 amino acids. Looked up from germline, CDR1 is SGHNT and CDR2 is YYREEE (reference sequence). Trimming cost V 3 bases and J 4 bases; bases outside gene matches: 8. The CDR3 nucleotides read TGTGCCAGCAGCTCTGCTAGCGGGGGAGGTGCAGATACGCAGTATTTT. Protein product: CASSSASGGGADTQYF.

There are a few counts of this clone. This chain joins TRBV5-4 and TRBJ2-3; tentative D call: TRBD2 (6 bases). From germline, CDR1 is SGHNT and CDR2 YYREEE (reference sequence). This CDR3 is 14 amino acids long. The germline V and J ends were trimmed by 0 bases and 4 bases, with 9 bases remaining between them. The CDR3 DNA reads as TGTGCCAGCAGCTTGGGGGGGGACGCAGATACGCAGTATTTT. Protein sequence: CASSLGGDADTQYF.

The J gene is TRBJ2-7, the V gene TRBV28, with 9 bases aligning to TRBD2. The length of the CDR3 is 15 residues. V gave up 6 bases and J gave up 5 bases; unmatched junction bases: 11. Germline V gene data show CDR1 as MDHEN and CDR2 as SYDVKM. The CDR3 bases are TGTGCCAGCAGCTCCGCGGGGGGGCCCGTTGACGAGCAGTACTTC. It codes for CASSSAGGPVDEQYF.

The rearrangement joins TRBV19 to TRBJ1-6; D is perhaps TRBD1 (6 bases). Germline V gives CDR1 LNHDA, CDR2 SQIVND (reference sequence). The V gene lost 11 bases and the J gene lost 7 bases, with 21 bases spanning the gap. CDR3 length equals 15 residues. The CDR3 nucleotides read TGTGCCTGCGCGCCAGGGGACCTAGGGAATTCACCCCTCCACTTT. It is translated as CACAPGDLGNSPLHF.

The chain carries TRBV3-1 (or the pseudogene TRBV3-2) and TRBJ2-7; 9 bases map to TRBD1. The CDR3 is 15 residues long. CDR1 LGHDT and CDR2 YNNKEL come from the germline V gene (reference sequence). With V trimmed by 1 base and J by 4 bases, 5 bases remained unmatched. The CDR3 DNA follows: TGTGCCAGCAGCCAAGCGGGGACAGGGCTGTACGAGCAGTACTTC. It is translated as CASSQAGTGLYEQYF.

The chain joins TRBV9 to TRBJ2-5; perhaps TRBD1 as D (6 bases). There are 14 residues in the CDR3. Germline values: CDR1 SGDLS, CDR2 YYNGEE. V lost 3 bases to trimming and J lost 5 bases, with 14 bases between them. The CDR3 DNA reads TGTGCCAGCAGCGATATAACAGGGTCCGAGACCCAGTACTTC. It codes for CASSDITGSETQYF.

The chain combines TRBV3-1 (or the pseudogene TRBV3-2) with TRBJ2-3; TRBD2 matches 7 bases. Germline CDR1 reads LGHDT; CDR2 reads YNNKEL (reference sequence). V lost 2 bases to trimming and J lost 0 bases; unmatched junction nucleotides: 5. CDR3 length equals 16 residues. As DNA, the CDR3 is TGTGCCAGCAGCCAACTGGCTAGCGGTAGCACAGATACGCAGTATTTT. It yields the protein CASSQLASGSTDTQYF.

V and J are TRBV28 and TRBJ2-1, with TRBD2 matching 8 bases. Looked up from germline, CDR1 is MDHEN and CDR2 is SYDVKM. Trimming cost V 1 base and J 5 bases; bases outside gene matches: 7. The CDR3 extends over 16 amino acids. CDR3 sequence: CASSLSGGGWDNEQFF. CDR3 DNA sequence: TGTGCCAGCAGTTTATCCGGGGGGGGCTGGGACAATGAGCAGTTCTTC.

The chain carries TRBV19 and TRBJ2-7; D might be TRBD2 (6 bases). Germline V lookup: CDR1 LNHDA, CDR2 SQIVND (reference sequence). The CDR3 consists of 13 residues. V lost 5 bases and J 5 bases, leaving 13 bases between the germline ends. CDR3 coding DNA: TGTGCCAGTAGTTTTAGACTAGGCGACGAGCAGTACTTC. This codes for CASSFRLGDEQYF. Combining the CDR3 with reference TRBV19 and TRBJ2-7 gives the whole variable domain DGGITQSPKYLFRKEGQNVTLSCEQNLNHDAMYWYRQDPGQGLRLIYYSQIVNDFQKGDIAEGYSVSREKKESFPLTVTSAQKNPTAFYLCASSFRLGDEQYFGPGTRLTVT.

The chain couples TRBV7-9 to TRBJ2-1; D perhaps matches TRBD2 (5 bases). V gave up 3 bases and J gave up 10 bases, with 16 bases separating them. The CDR3 is 14 amino acids. Germline values: CDR1 SEHNR, CDR2 FQNEAQ (reference sequence). The CDR3 is CASSFEGPLREQFF. DNA for the CDR3: TGTGCCAGCAGCTTCGAGGGCCCGTTAAGGGAGCAGTTCTTC.

This chain joins TRBV5-1 and TRBJ1-1; D might be TRBD1 (5 bases). V was trimmed by 5 bases and J by 1 base, leaving 15 bases between them. The CDR3 contains 15 residues. Germline CDR1 and CDR2: SGHRS and YFSETQ. CDR3 in DNA: TGCGCCAGCAGTTTGATGGGGCAGCCGAACACTGAAGCTTTCTTT. Encoded protein: CASSLMGQPNTEAFF.